The present TCR beta chain was sequenced within a study of blood T cell repertoires in COVID-19. Study summary: Samples of COVID-19 (acute and convalescent) were obtained from the United States, Italy and Spain. PBMCs, B-cell-depleted T cells, or T cells provided the cDNA or gDNA that made up the material.

Original data processing: Amplification from reference gene primers served as the basis for estimated nucleated cell counts. Produced via immunoSEQ multiplex PCR; TCRdb's table is partial and in-frame only. That table is the source of V, J and clone size, and D and trimming were worked out from the DNA. The repertoire holds about 130,000 clones, with 75% to 85% as singletons. Sequenced material: peripheral blood. The receptor comes from a woman aged 50 to 60 with acute or convalescent COVID-19.

CDR3 in amino acids: CASSSGDLADTIYF. For the CDR3, the DNA is TGTGCCAGCAGTTCTGGGGACCTAGCGGACACCATATATTTT. The rearrangement joins TRBV28 to TRBJ1-3; D might be TRBD1 (5 bases). Per the germline V gene, CDR1 is MDHEN and CDR2 is SYDVKM. The CDR3 is 14 amino acids. V was cut by 4 bases and J by 8 bases, with 15 bases left in between.